The clone carrying this T cell receptor beta chain was recorded a few times. The target antigen is unknown. Profiling relied on immunoSEQ multiplex PCR, and the TCRdb table lists in-frame clones only, not all of them. The repertoire consists of fewer than 50,000 clones, with approximately 87% occurring once and the leading ten covering roughly 36%. The data originate from a study of OX40 agonist ivuxolimab in advanced cancers. Whole-study context: Cancers in dose escalation were hepatocellular, melanoma, renal cell and head and neck. Partial responses were achieved by three patients: one hepatocellular carcinoma, two cutaneous melanoma. General observations from the study: Within 6 weeks, CD4+ and CD8+ blood T cells expanded clonally at 0.1 to 3.0 mg/kg.

The CDR3 is made up of 15 amino acids. V shed 3 bases and J shed 2 bases, with 11 bases lying between them. Per the germline V gene, CDR1 is LNHDA and CDR2 is SQIVND (reference sequence). Sampling of blood occurred at baseline, cycle 4 day 1, and cycle 7 day 1. This specimen was CD4+ or CD8+ T cells sorted from blood, taken in a trial of the OX40 agonist ivuxolimab. This chain uses TRBV19 with TRBJ1-5; a weak D match, TRBD1 (6 bases). The clonotype comes from an adult with an advanced solid tumor such as melanoma, head and neck, liver or kidney cancer. The CDR3: CASSIKQGGNQPQHF. CDR3 DNA: TGTGCCAGTAGTATTAAACAGGGTGGCAATCAGCCCCAGCATTTT. Based on the CDR3 plus reference TRBV19 and TRBJ1-5, the full variable domain is DGGITQSPKYLFRKEGQNVTLSCEQNLNHDAMYWYRQDPGQGLRLIYYSQIVNDFQKGDIAEGYSVSREKKESFPLTVTSAQKNPTAFYLCASSIKQGGNQPQHFGDGTRLSIL.